These T cell receptor beta chains were read from a single sample in a study of T-cell reconstitution after alpha-beta-depleted transplantation in children. TCRdb processed the PCR reads anew with MiXCR; each CDR3 protein has one entry. The profile shows around 140,000 distinct CDR3 sequences, more than 8% of them singletons. This sample comprised PBMCs, mostly from graft donor cells, obtained 180 days after TCRalphabeta/CD19-depleted stem cell transplant. Receptors were obtained from a female patient aged 2 to 10 who had a stem cell transplant for congenital amegakaryocytic thrombocytopenia, so the T cells may come from the graft donor. Both conserved end residues are part of each CDR3. Each record gives: clone size, D gene, V gene, J gene, CDR3 DNA, CDR3 protein. A D gene is named only where the DNA matches it firmly. Only part of the rows carry a size: once, few, many, or a class if the clone is expanded.

clone size: many; D gene: -; V gene: TRBV5-1; J gene: TRBJ2-3; CDR3 DNA: TGCGCCAGCAGAAGTCAAAGCACAGATACGCAGTATTTT; CDR3 protein: CASRSQSTDTQYF
clone size: -; D gene: -; V gene: TRBV7-2; J gene: TRBJ2-2; CDR3 DNA: TGTGCCAGCAGCCCCCGGAGAGGGAACACCGGGGAGCTGTTTTTT; CDR3 protein: CASSPRRGNTGELFF
clone size: many; D gene: TRBD2; V gene: TRBV5-1; J gene: TRBJ2-7; CDR3 DNA: TGCGCCAGCAGCTTGTATCCGCGGGAGGGCCCCTCCGAGCAGTACTTC; CDR3 protein: CASSLYPREGPSEQYF
clone size: many; D gene: -; V gene: TRBV6-5; J gene: TRBJ2-1; CDR3 DNA: TGTGCCAGCAGGACAGAATCCAGTGAGCAGTTCTTC; CDR3 protein: CASRTESSEQFF
clone size: -; D gene: TRBD1; V gene: TRBV7-8; J gene: TRBJ2-1; CDR3 DNA: TGTGCCAGCAGCTACGCTGGGGGACAGGGTTACAATGAGCAGTTCTTC; CDR3 protein: CASSYAGGQGYNEQFF
clone size: many; D gene: -; V gene: TRBV11-2; J gene: TRBJ2-5; CDR3 DNA: TGTGCCAGCAGCTTAAATAGGGTAGAGAGGCAGACCCAGTACTTC; CDR3 protein: CASSLNRVERQTQYF
clone size: many; D gene: -; V gene: TRBV4-3; J gene: TRBJ2-3; CDR3 DNA: TGCGCCAGCAGCCAAGAGGGGCGGGATACGCAGTATTTT; CDR3 protein: CASSQEGRDTQYF
clone size: few; D gene: -; V gene: TRBV7-2; J gene: TRBJ2-3; CDR3 DNA: TGTGCCAGCAGCACAGTCACCACAGATACGCAGTATTTT; CDR3 protein: CASSTVTTDTQYF
clone size: many; D gene: TRBD2; V gene: TRBV28; J gene: TRBJ2-7; CDR3 DNA: TGTGCCAGCAGGAGGACTAGCGGGGGAGCCATGGACTTC; CDR3 protein: CASRRTSGGAMDF
clone size: many; D gene: -; V gene: TRBV7-2; J gene: TRBJ2-5; CDR3 DNA: TGTGCCAGCAGCTTAATCCTAGCTAAAGACGTTGTGACCCAGTACTTC; CDR3 protein: CASSLILAKDVVTQYF
clone size: many; D gene: TRBD1; V gene: TRBV19; J gene: TRBJ1-1; CDR3 DNA: TGTGCCAGTAGTCGAAGCTGGACAGGGGTGAGGAACACTGAAGCTTTCTTT; CDR3 protein: CASSRSWTGVRNTEAFF
clone size: -; D gene: -; V gene: TRBV27; J gene: TRBJ2-3; CDR3 DNA: TGTGCCAGCAATCCCGTTCAGGGGATCCATACGCAGTATTTT; CDR3 protein: CASNPVQGIHTQYF
clone size: many; D gene: -; V gene: TRBV12-3/TRBV12-4; J gene: TRBJ2-1; CDR3 DNA: TGTGCCAGCAGTTGGGAGGCTGAGCAGTTCTTC; CDR3 protein: CASSWEAEQFF
clone size: few; D gene: TRBD2; V gene: TRBV20-1; J gene: TRBJ2-7; CDR3 DNA: TGCAGTGCTAGAGACCCCGCGGGAGGTTACGAGCAGTACTTC; CDR3 protein: CSARDPAGGYEQYF
clone size: many; D gene: -; V gene: TRBV7-9; J gene: TRBJ1-6; CDR3 DNA: TGTGCCAGCAGCGGTAGCTCCTATAATTCACCCCTCCACTTT; CDR3 protein: CASSGSSYNSPLHF
clone size: many; D gene: -; V gene: TRBV28; J gene: TRBJ2-3; CDR3 DNA: TGTGCCAGCAGTTTTGGGGGAGAGGAAGATACGCAGTATTTT; CDR3 protein: CASSFGGEEDTQYF
clone size: few; D gene: -; V gene: TRBV20-1; J gene: TRBJ2-3; CDR3 DNA: TGCAGTGCACTGACAGAGTGGCTTGTCACAGATACGCAGTATTTT; CDR3 protein: CSALTEWLVTDTQYF
clone size: many; D gene: TRBD2; V gene: TRBV10-3; J gene: TRBJ2-1; CDR3 DNA: TGTGCCATCAGAAAAACTAGCGGAGCTGACAATGAGCAGTTCTTC; CDR3 protein: CAIRKTSGADNEQFF
clone size: few; D gene: TRBD1; V gene: TRBV28; J gene: TRBJ1-2; CDR3 DNA: TGTGCCAGCAGTTTAGTTGGAATTCGACAGGGCACCTTC; CDR3 protein: CASSLVGIRQGTF
clone size: few; D gene: -; V gene: TRBV20-1; J gene: TRBJ2-7; CDR3 DNA: TGCAGTGCTGGACCTGGGGGGACCTCCTACGAGCAGTACTTC; CDR3 protein: CSAGPGGTSYEQYF
clone size: many; D gene: TRBD2; V gene: TRBV18; J gene: TRBJ2-2; CDR3 DNA: TGTGCCAGCTCACAACGTTTAGCGGGACAAACCGGGGAGCTGTTTTTT; CDR3 protein: CASSQRLAGQTGELFF
clone size: many; D gene: -; V gene: TRBV7-2; J gene: TRBJ2-1; CDR3 DNA: TGTGCCAGCAGGCCTAATAGGTTCCATGAGCAGTTCTTC; CDR3 protein: CASRPNRFHEQFF
clone size: many; D gene: -; V gene: TRBV12-3/TRBV12-4; J gene: TRBJ2-1; CDR3 DNA: TGTGCCAGCAGTTTCCCCCTGTTCTTC; CDR3 protein: CASSFPLFF
clone size: many; D gene: -; V gene: TRBV12-3/TRBV12-4; J gene: TRBJ1-5; CDR3 DNA: TGTGCCAGCAGCCCATTTTGGACAAAAAGCAATCAGCCCCAGCATTTT; CDR3 protein: CASSPFWTKSNQPQHF
clone size: -; D gene: -; V gene: TRBV5-6; J gene: TRBJ2-7; CDR3 DNA: TGTGCCAGCAGGATACTAAGGCGGGGTATGAACGAGCAGTACTTC; CDR3 protein: CASRILRRGMNEQYF
clone size: few; D gene: -; V gene: TRBV10-3; J gene: TRBJ1-3; CDR3 DNA: TGTGCCATCAGTGGGGCAGTTGGAAACACCATATATTTT; CDR3 protein: CAISGAVGNTIYF
clone size: many; D gene: -; V gene: TRBV14; J gene: TRBJ2-1; CDR3 DNA: TGTGCCAGCAGCTTATCCTACAATGAGCAGTTCTTC; CDR3 protein: CASSLSYNEQFF
clone size: many; D gene: TRBD2; V gene: TRBV2; J gene: TRBJ2-3; CDR3 DNA: TGTGCCACCACGACTAGCGGGACAGATACGCAGTATTTT; CDR3 protein: CATTTSGTDTQYF
clone size: -; D gene: -; V gene: TRBV2; J gene: TRBJ2-7; CDR3 DNA: TGTGCCACCAGTGTGGGGGAGGGGTGGACAGGACTCTACGAGCAGTACTTC; CDR3 protein: CATSVGEGWTGLYEQYF
clone size: many; D gene: -; V gene: TRBV7-2; J gene: TRBJ2-1; CDR3 DNA: TGTGCCAGCAGCTGGGGGGGGCTGGTTTCCGGTGAGCAGTTCTTC; CDR3 protein: CASSWGGLVSGEQFF
clone size: few; D gene: -; V gene: TRBV5-6; J gene: TRBJ1-1; CDR3 DNA: TGTGCCAGCAGCTTGGCCGGGTCCTTGGGTAGGGGGTTTGAAGCTTTCTTT; CDR3 protein: CASSLAGSLGRGFEAFF
clone size: many; D gene: -; V gene: TRBV29-1; J gene: TRBJ2-3; CDR3 DNA: TGCAGCGTTCGGGACATAGACACAGATACGCAGTATTTT; CDR3 protein: CSVRDIDTDTQYF
clone size: many; D gene: -; V gene: TRBV28; J gene: TRBJ2-3; CDR3 DNA: TGTGCCAGCAGTTTTTCGGGCCGCGCAGATACGCAGTATTTT; CDR3 protein: CASSFSGRADTQYF
clone size: many; D gene: -; V gene: TRBV20-1; J gene: TRBJ1-1; CDR3 DNA: TGCAGTGCTCCACGGGTGGGTGAAACTGAAGCTTTCTTT; CDR3 protein: CSAPRVGETEAFF
clone size: few; D gene: TRBD2; V gene: TRBV14; J gene: TRBJ2-1; CDR3 DNA: TGTGCCAGCAGCCAAGCGTATCGGGGGGTCCCCTTCTTC; CDR3 protein: CASSQAYRGVPFF
clone size: -; D gene: TRBD1; V gene: TRBV4-1; J gene: TRBJ1-2; CDR3 DNA: TGCGCCAGCAGCCAACGGACAGGGTGGGCCGGCTACACCTTC; CDR3 protein: CASSQRTGWAGYTF
clone size: many; D gene: -; V gene: TRBV9; J gene: TRBJ1-2; CDR3 DNA: TGTGCCAGCAGCGTAGGGGGGGCGCCGAGAAACACCTTC; CDR3 protein: CASSVGGAPRNTF
clone size: many; D gene: TRBD1; V gene: TRBV20-1; J gene: TRBJ1-5; CDR3 DNA: TGCAGTGCAGACAACAGGGGAGGAAATCAGCCCCAGCATTTT; CDR3 protein: CSADNRGGNQPQHF
clone size: -; D gene: -; V gene: TRBV5-6; J gene: TRBJ1-1; CDR3 DNA: TGTGCCAGCAGCTTGGTTCGAACTGAAGCTTTCTTT; CDR3 protein: CASSLVRTEAFF
clone size: -; D gene: -; V gene: TRBV19; J gene: TRBJ1-4; CDR3 DNA: TGTGCCAGTACCGCCCCCGGGCCCACTAATGAAAAACTGTTTTTT; CDR3 protein: CASTAPGPTNEKLFF
clone size: many; D gene: TRBD2; V gene: TRBV12-3/TRBV12-4; J gene: TRBJ2-1; CDR3 DNA: TGTGCCAGCAGTTTAGGGGCTAGCGGGAGGGCTGAGCAGTTCTTC; CDR3 protein: CASSLGASGRAEQFF
clone size: many; D gene: -; V gene: TRBV9; J gene: TRBJ2-7; CDR3 DNA: TGTGCCAGCAGCGTAGGCCCAGGCGACTACGAGCAGTACTTC; CDR3 protein: CASSVGPGDYEQYF
clone size: -; D gene: TRBD2; V gene: TRBV20-1; J gene: TRBJ2-1; CDR3 DNA: TGCTGTGCTAGAACCACTAGCGGGAGAGACTACAATGAGCAGTTCTTC; CDR3 protein: CCARTTSGRDYNEQFF
clone size: few; D gene: -; V gene: TRBV5-1; J gene: TRBJ2-7; CDR3 DNA: TGCGCCAGCAGCTTGCGCGACGTCTCTGGATCCTACGAGCAGTACTTC; CDR3 protein: CASSLRDVSGSYEQYF